A single sample gave rise to the 22 T cell receptor beta chains below, sequenced in a study of cytomegalovirus exposure and HLA in healthy donors. With 60 Vbeta and 13 Jbeta primers, the PCR was carried out. Here immunoSEQ multiplex PCR was the method, and the copy in TCRdb shows in-frame clones only, minus some. The table lists 40,000 or so clones, around 70% of them singletons, with about 6% in the top ten. The sample comprised PBMCs. The receptors come from a man under 40 in good health and CMV-seronegative.

The rearrangement joins TRBV23-1 to TRBJ1-5; D perhaps matches TRBD1 (5 bases). TRBV23-1 is placed among ORFs of uncertain function. V gave up 5 bases and J gave up 2 bases, with 10 bases separating them. CDR3 size: 14 residues. The CDR3 loop reads CASSLGDRNQPQHF. The CDR3 DNA is TGCGCCAGCAGTTTAGGGGATCGCAATCAGCCCCAGCATTTT.

There are a few counts of this clone. This rearrangement joins TRBV5-1 to TRBJ1-5; D gene unclear. V gave up 1 base and J gave up 0 bases, with 8 bases separating them. CDR1 SGHRS and CDR2 YFSETQ come from the germline V gene. The CDR3 is 15 amino acids. CDR3 bases: TGCGCCAGCAGCTTGTTCGGGGATAGCAATCAGCCCCAGCATTTT. Translation gives CASSLFGDSNQPQHF.

The J gene is TRBJ2-5, the V gene TRBV5-1, with 9 bases aligning to TRBD1. The J call is doubtful: the DNA matches TRBJ2-7 better. The CDR3 is made up of 15 amino acids. CDR1 and CDR2 from the germline V gene are SGHRS and YFSETQ. CDR3 bases: TGCGCCAGCAGCTTGTCGACAGGGGGGATCTACGAGCAGTACTTC. This codes for CASSLSTGGIYEQYF.

The rearrangement joins TRBV7-7 to TRBJ1-3; the match to TRBD1 covers 8 bases. Germline trimming cut 4 bases from V and 1 base from J; bases unmatched to any gene: 9. CDR1 and CDR2 (germline): SSHAT, FNYEAQ (reference sequence). This CDR3 comprises 17 residues. CDR3 sequence (DNA): TGTGCCAGCAGCTACGCCGGGACAGGTGATTCTGGAAACACCATATATTTT. It specifies CASSYAGTGDSGNTIYF.

This chain joins TRBV15 and TRBJ1-6, with D perhaps matching TRBD1 (5 bases). V gave up 2 bases and J gave up 5 bases, with 10 bases separating them. Germline CDR1 is LNHNV and CDR2 is YYDKDF (reference sequence). CDR3 size: 15 residues. CDR3 loop: CATSRLGQNNSPLHF. CDR3 bases: TGTGCCACCAGCAGACTCGGACAAAATAATTCACCCCTCCACTTT.

The rearrangement links TRBV5-5 to TRBJ2-2; 8 positions agree with TRBD1. This CDR3 is 18 amino acids long. V was clipped by 3 bases and J by 0 bases; unmatched bases: 10. Germline CDR1 and CDR2: SGHKS and YYEKEE (reference sequence). CDR3 region: CASSSGGDSSSNTGELFF. CDR3 bases: TGTGCCAGCAGCTCAGGGGGCGACAGCTCATCGAACACCGGGGAGCTGTTTTTT.

The chain employs TRBV20-1 and TRBJ1-2, with D tentatively TRBD1 (5 bases). The germline V gene has CDR1 DFQATT and CDR2 SNEGSKA (reference sequence). CDR3 length: 11 residues. The CDR3, as DNA: TGCAGACTCAAGGTCGGGGGTGGCTACACCTTC. Amino acids: CRLKVGGGYTF.

The table lists this clone with a count of one. The junction differs from germline at one of its ends, possibly a read error. The V gene is TRBV15, the J gene TRBJ1-4; the D gene is possibly TRBD1 (6 bases). Per the germline V gene, CDR1 is LNHNV and CDR2 is YYDKDF (reference sequence). The length of the CDR3 is 17 residues. The CDR3 DNA reads as TGTGCCACCGGCAGAGAATGGTGGGGGAGGGACACCGAAAAACTGTTTTTT. Residues: CATGREWWGRDTEKLFF.

This clone was seen more than once but under ten times. V gene TRBV19 combines with J gene TRBJ2-7, with D tentatively TRBD1 (5 bases). V was cut by 4 bases and J by 2 bases, with 12 bases left in between. The CDR3 contains 14 residues. Germline assignment: CDR1 LNHDA and CDR2 SQIVND (reference sequence). This chain's CDR3 is CASSTPGLPYEQYF. In DNA form, the CDR3 reads TGTGCCAGTAGTACTCCAGGGTTACCCTACGAGCAGTACTTC.

CDR3 amino acids: CASSATQGVLTGELFF. The DNA of the CDR3 is TGTGCCAGCAGCGCCACTCAGGGGGTGCTCACCGGGGAGCTGTTTTTT. The chain couples TRBV9 to TRBJ2-2, with 7 bases matching TRBD1. This CDR3 has 16 residues. The J segment lost 4 bases and the V segment lost 3 bases, leaving 9 bases of the junction unmatched. The germline V gene has CDR1 SGDLS and CDR2 YYNGEE.

V usage is TRBV10-3 and J usage is TRBJ2-5; unclear D gene. The J call may be incorrect, as the DNA end agrees better with TRBJ2-7. The germline CDR1 and CDR2 sequences are ENHRY and SYGVKD. The CDR3 loop spans 12 amino acids. CDR3 loop: CAISDFDYEQYF. Written as DNA, the CDR3 is TGTGCCATCAGTGATTTCGACTACGAGCAGTACTTC.

The gene calls are TRBV9 and TRBJ2-7, with D possibly matching TRBD2 (5 bases). The germline V gene encodes CDR1 SGDLS and CDR2 YYNGEE. Deletions cut 0 bases from V and 6 bases from J, with 13 bases between. The CDR3 contains 14 residues. CDR3 protein: CASSVGLADGEQYF. The CDR3 DNA follows: TGTGCCAGCAGCGTAGGGCTAGCCGACGGCGAGCAGTACTTC.

This chain uses TRBV4-2 with TRBJ2-5, with 13 bases identical to TRBD2. There are 17 residues in the CDR3. CDR1 LGHNA and CDR2 YNFKEQ come from the germline V gene. The V gene end was trimmed by 1 base and the J gene end by 4 bases; junction bases not matched to a gene: 6. Here the CDR3 DNA reads TGTGCCAGCAGCCAAGGGACTAGCGGGAGTTGGGTAGAGACCCAGTACTTC. Residues: CASSQGTSGSWVETQYF.

The sample holds a few counts of this clone. The sample contains more than one DNA sequence encoding this CDR3. CDR3: CASSELAGGQETQYF. The DNA for the CDR3 is TGTGCCAGCAGTGAACTAGCGGGGGGGCAAGAGACCCAGTACTTC. The chain joins TRBV6-1 to TRBJ2-5; 12 bases agree with TRBD2. The CDR3 is made up of 15 amino acids. CDR1 is MNHNS, CDR2 SASEGT, per germline. Unmatched junction bases numbered 0, after V lost 2 bases and J lost 2 bases.

The chain uses TRBV9 and TRBJ2-5, with 10 bases identical to TRBD1. The J segment lost 4 bases and the V segment lost 4 bases, leaving 7 bases of the junction unmatched. The CDR3 is 15 residues long. Germline V gene lookup returns CDR1 SGDLS and CDR2 YYNGEE. The CDR3 region has the DNA TGTGCCAGCAGCCCCCTGGGACAGGGGACAGAGACCCAGTACTTC. Translating gives CASSPLGQGTETQYF.

The rearrangement uses TRBV19 and TRBJ2-5; TRBD1 aligns across 9 bases. The junction had 11 bases not matched to a gene; V was cut back by 3 bases and J by 9 bases. Germline V lookup: CDR1 LNHDA, CDR2 SQIVND (reference sequence). The CDR3 sequence is 15 residues long. The CDR3 spells CASSIGGTGRLAQYF. CDR3 nucleotides: TGTGCCAGTAGTATCGGAGGGACAGGGAGACTGGCCCAGTACTTC.

There are a few counts of this clone. The chain couples TRBV4-1 to TRBJ1-2; 7 bases line up with TRBD1. V lost 1 base, J lost 3 bases, and 14 bases stayed unmatched. This CDR3 has 18 amino acids. Germline V gives CDR1 MGHRA, CDR2 YSYEKL. The CDR3 DNA reads as TGCGCCAGCAGCCAAGCCGGGGTAGTAAGCAGGGGGGACTATGGCTACACCTTC. It is translated as CASSQAGVVSRGDYGYTF.

This chain connects TRBV4-1 to TRBJ2-7; D might be TRBD1 (5 bases). Germline assignment: CDR1 MGHRA and CDR2 YSYEKL. The CDR3 sequence is 16 residues long. V was shortened by 0 bases and J by 5 bases, with 17 bases between the two germline ends. The CDR3 DNA reads TGCGCCAGCAGCCAAGAATGGGGCAGGGCGGATAACGAGCAGTACTTC. Its translation: CASSQEWGRADNEQYF.

This clone was observed a few times. The chain employs TRBV19 and TRBJ1-1; D is perhaps TRBD1 (5 bases). CDR3 length: 13 residues. The V end lost 6 bases, the J end lost 2 bases, and 10 bases lay between the germline ends. CDR1 and CDR2 (germline): LNHDA, SQIVND (reference sequence). The CDR3 region is CASRTGYNTEAFF. CDR3 DNA sequence: TGTGCCAGTAGAACAGGTTACAACACTGAAGCTTTCTTT.

J is TRBJ2-7 and V is TRBV5-8; TRBD2 might be the D (5 bases). The CDR3 totals 12 residues. Trimming removed 7 bases from V and 3 bases from J, with 11 bases in between. In germline, CDR1 is SGHTS, CDR2 YDEGEE. In nucleotides, the CDR3 is TGTGCCAGCTGGCTAGCCAACTACGAGCAGTACTTC. This codes for CASWLANYEQYF.

The chain has TRBV10-3 and TRBJ1-5; 8 nucleotides agree with TRBD1. The CDR3 runs 14 residues. Germline-derived CDR1 and CDR2 are ENHRY and SYGVKD. Trimming took 8 bases from V and 6 from J; bases not matched to a gene: 9. CDR3 in amino acids: CAIDNQGAGQPQHF. The CDR3 DNA reads TGTGCCATCGATAATCAGGGGGCTGGTCAGCCCCAGCATTTT.

The V call is TRBV7-6, the J call TRBJ2-5, with D possibly TRBD1 on 6 matching bases. CDR3 length equals 15 residues. Germline assignment: CDR1 SGHVS and CDR2 FNYEAQ. V was trimmed by 2 bases and J by 5 bases, leaving 15 bases between them. The chain's CDR3 is CASSLTGPRGETQYF. CDR3 nucleotides: TGTGCCAGCAGCTTAACAGGGCCCCGCGGGGAGACCCAGTACTTC.